This TCR beta chain derives from a study of control samples from healthy donors and cancer patients. The CDR3 consists of 13 residues. Looked up from germline, CDR1 is MDHEN and CDR2 is SYDVKM. V was pared by 7 bases and J by 9 bases, with 6 bases of the junction left unmatched. The assay was immunoSEQ multiplex PCR, and TCRdb's table has in-frame clones only and misses some. In the table there are around 75,000 clones, roughly 84% of which are singletons. The table lists this clone with a count of one. The V call is TRBV28, the J call TRBJ1-6; TRBD1 matches 7 bases. Specimen: blood. The receptor comes from a man in his forties or fifties in good health. CDR3 amino acids: CASIRQGLSPLHF. CDR3 sequence (DNA): TGTGCCAGCATCAGACAGGGACTTTCACCCCTCCACTTT.